The 25 T cell receptor beta chains below come from one sample, sequenced in a study of T-cell reconstitution after alpha-beta-depleted transplantation in children. Unique molecular identifiers were used in preparing the TCRbeta library. From the PCR reads, TCRdb called clonotypes with MiXCR, one entry per CDR3 protein. The sample includes about 980,000 distinct CDR3 sequences, less than 30% of them seen just once. The sequencing here drew on PBMCs, mostly from graft donor cells, taken 360 days after TCRalphabeta/CD19-depleted stem cell transplant. These receptor sequences come from a boy in the first two years of life who had a stem cell transplant for SCID, so the T cells may come from the graft donor.

This clonotype was seen only a few times. V is TRBV6-1 and J is TRBJ2-7, with TRBD2 identical over 7 bases. Germline trimming cut 4 bases from V and 7 bases from J; bases unmatched to any gene: 4. The CDR3 is 12 residues long. The V gene's germline CDR1 is MNHNS and CDR2 SASEGT. CDR3 bases: TGTGCCAGCAGTGGACTAGCCGGGGAGCAGTACTTC. It translates to CASSGLAGEQYF.

The gene calls are TRBV3-1 and TRBJ2-5; perhaps D is TRBD1 or TRBD2 (8 bases each). V lost 4 bases and J lost 5, with 29 bases in between. CDR1 and CDR2 (germline): LGHDT, YNNKEL (reference sequence). The CDR3 contains 19 residues. The CDR3 DNA reads as TGTGCCAGCAGCCTGGGACAGGTCCTGGGCGGGGGGCCCTCGGAGACCCAGTACTTC. Protein: CASSLGQVLGGGPSETQYF.

The chain links TRBV29-1 to TRBJ2-1; D possibly uses TRBD1 or TRBD2 (5 bases each). Trimming left V 5 bases short and J 5 bases short, with 16 bases between. Germline CDR1 reads SQVTM; CDR2 reads ANQGSEA. The CDR3 sequence is 14 residues long. The CDR3 DNA follows: TGCAGCGTTCGTACTCTCGGGGCCCACAATGAGCAGTTCTTC. It translates to CSVRTLGAHNEQFF.

The V gene is TRBV12-3 or TRBV12-4, the J gene TRBJ2-3; D ambiguous. V dropped 5 bases and J dropped 9 bases, with 18 bases sitting between them. The CDR3 covers 14 residues. DNA of the CDR3: TGTGCCAGCAGTCCTCCGGTTTCCAAGCAGACGCAGTATTTT. This encodes CASSPPVSKQTQYF.

The chain links TRBV28 to TRBJ2-7; D gene unclear. CDR1 and CDR2 (germline): MDHEN, SYDVKM. Trimming took 5 bases from V and 10 from J, leaving 15 bases between them. The CDR3 has 12 amino acids. The CDR3 nucleotides read TGTGCCAGCAGTGGCGAGTTTGGGGATCAGTACTTC. It codes for CASSGEFGDQYF. Complete variable domain (other parts from reference TRBV28 and TRBJ2-7): DVKVTQSSRYLVKRTGEKVFLECVQDMDHENMFWYRQDPGLGLRLIYFSYDVKMKEKGDIPEGYSVSREKKERFSLILESASTNQTSMYLCASSGEFGDQYFGPGTRLTVT.

This clonotype was counted ten times or more. The chain is built from TRBV29-1 and TRBJ2-7; D ambiguous. From germline, CDR1 is SQVTM and CDR2 ANQGSEA. V shed 4 bases and J shed 0 bases, with 4 bases lying between them. There are 11 residues in the CDR3. The DNA of the CDR3 is TGCAGCGTTGGGGACTCCTACGAGCAGTACTTC. Translating it yields CSVGDSYEQYF.

The chain carries TRBV19 and TRBJ2-1; 9 bases match TRBD1. Germline V gene lookup returns CDR1 LNHDA and CDR2 SQIVND (reference sequence). With 5 bases clipped from V and 5 bases from J, the junction kept 13 bases outside the gene matches. There are 17 residues in the CDR3. CDR3 nucleotide sequence: TGTGCCAGTAGTCTGACCGGGACAGGGAAAAGGAACAATGAGCAGTTCTTC. Protein product: CASSLTGTGKRNNEQFF.

This clonotype was seen many times. The J gene is TRBJ2-5, the V gene TRBV12-3 or TRBV12-4; maybe TRBD2 (6 bases). Trimming cost V 5 bases and J 5 bases, with 18 bases left between them. This CDR3 contains 15 residues. CDR3 in amino acids: CASSHNSGREETQYF. In DNA form, the CDR3 reads TGTGCCAGCAGTCATAATAGCGGTAGGGAGGAGACCCAGTACTTC.

This chain connects TRBV5-1 to TRBJ2-1, with D hard to call. Germline V gene data show CDR1 as SGHRS and CDR2 as YFSETQ. The germline V and J ends were trimmed by 4 bases and 5 bases, with 10 bases remaining between them. This CDR3 spans 13 amino acids. DNA of the CDR3: TGCGCCAGCAGCCCTGACCCTGACAATGAGCAGTTCTTC. Its translation is CASSPDPDNEQFF.

The chain couples TRBV7-3 to TRBJ1-1, with no clear D. Deletions cut 5 bases from V and 1 base from J, with 8 bases between. CDR1 SGHTA and CDR2 FQGTGA come from the germline V gene. The length of the CDR3 is 13 residues. CDR3 sequence reads: CASSPTRNTEAFF. The CDR3 nucleotides read TGTGCCAGCAGCCCCACCCGGAACACTGAAGCTTTCTTT.

This clonotype was seen a few times. The rearrangement uses TRBV29-1 and TRBJ1-6, with unresolved D. The CDR3 is 13 residues long. V shed 4 bases and J shed 0 bases, with 4 bases lying between them. Germline loops: CDR1 SQVTM, CDR2 ANQGSEA. The CDR3 DNA follows: TGCAGCGTTGGGAGCTCCTATAATTCACCCCTCCACTTT. Its protein product is CSVGSSYNSPLHF. The variable domain in full, completed from reference TRBV29-1 and TRBJ1-6, reads SAVISQKPSRDICQRGTSLTIQCQVDSQVTMMFWYRQQPGQSLTLIATANQGSEATYESGFVIDKFPISRPNLTFSTLTVSNMSPEDSSIYLCSVGSSYNSPLHFGNGTRLTVT.

The J gene is TRBJ1-1, the V gene TRBV5-1, with D possibly TRBD1 on 6 matching bases. Germline lookup yields CDR1 SGHRS and CDR2 YFSETQ. The V end was cut by 1 base, the J end by 0 bases, with 13 bases between. The CDR3 has 16 amino acids. In nucleotides, the CDR3 is TGCGCCAGCAGCTTGAAGCAGGGGCGAATGAACACTGAAGCTTTCTTT. It specifies CASSLKQGRMNTEAFF.

This clonotype was seen only a few times. This sequence joins TRBV12-3 or TRBV12-4 and TRBJ1-5; weak D call: TRBD1 (5 bases). V was trimmed by 1 base and J by 0 bases, leaving 7 bases between them. The CDR3 spans 15 residues. The CDR3, as DNA: TGTGCCAGCAGTTTAGGGGACGTTAGCAATCAGCCCCAGCATTTT. Protein product: CASSLGDVSNQPQHF.

In its sample, this clonotype was seen a few times. This chain connects TRBV7-2 to TRBJ2-5; TRBD2 matches 10 bases. V dropped 2 bases and J dropped 2; count of bases not matched to a gene: 5. The CDR3 has 16 amino acids. Germline CDR1 and CDR2: SGHTA and FQGNSA. This CDR3 reads CASSLRTSGDQETQYF. CDR3 DNA: TGTGCCAGCAGCTTAAGGACTAGCGGAGATCAAGAGACCCAGTACTTC.

The CDR3 protein is CASSGQVLMNTEAFF. CDR3 in DNA: TGTGCCAGCAGCGGACAGGTTCTCATGAACACTGAAGCTTTCTTT. V usage is TRBV4-2 and J usage is TRBJ1-1; TRBD1 matches 7 bases. The germline CDR1 and CDR2 sequences are LGHNA and YNFKEQ. The CDR3 length is 15 residues. V was clipped by 5 bases and J by 0 bases; unmatched bases: 6.

The V gene is TRBV12-3 or TRBV12-4, the J gene TRBJ2-1, with TRBD1 matching over 9 bases. There are 17 residues in the CDR3. V lost 5 bases to trimming and J lost 8 bases; unmatched junction nucleotides: 16. CDR3 protein: CASSPRRGQGQSDEQFF. The DNA for the CDR3 is TGTGCCAGCAGTCCTCGCCGGGGACAGGGACAGTCCGATGAGCAGTTCTTC.

This clonotype appeared a few times. This sequence joins TRBV12-3 or TRBV12-4 and TRBJ2-7, with no clear D. This CDR3 contains 13 residues. Trimming shortened V by 5 bases and J by 6 bases, and 14 bases separated the two germline ends. This CDR3 reads CASSSLGPSEQYF. The CDR3 DNA is TGTGCCAGCAGTAGCCTAGGCCCCAGCGAGCAGTACTTC.

The chain has TRBV7-2 and TRBJ1-5; no clear D gene. The CDR3 contains 14 residues. Germline CDR1 reads SGHTA; CDR2 reads FQGNSA. The V and J ends lost 3 bases and 0 bases respectively, with 6 bases between them. The CDR3 here is CASSLPYSNQPQHF. CDR3 coding DNA: TGTGCCAGCAGCTTGCCATATAGCAATCAGCCCCAGCATTTT.

The genes are TRBV2 and TRBJ2-3; D may be TRBD1 (5 bases). CDR3 length equals 15 residues. Deletions cut 1 base from V and 5 bases from J, with 13 bases between. Germline lookup yields CDR1 SNHLY and CDR2 FYNNEI. CDR3 in DNA: TGTGCCAGCAGTGAAGGGGGCAGGGTCCTAGATACGCAGTATTTT. Its translation: CASSEGGRVLDTQYF.

The chain combines TRBV12-3 or TRBV12-4 with TRBJ1-2; weak D call: TRBD1 (5 bases). The V and J ends lost 5 bases and 8 bases respectively, with 12 bases between them. This CDR3 is 12 amino acids long. CDR3 nucleotide sequence: TGTGCCAGCAGTAGCGACAGTCAAGGCTACACCTTC. It translates to CASSSDSQGYTF.

Only a few counts were recorded for this clonotype. The chain employs TRBV18 and TRBJ2-7, with a possible D match to TRBD2 (5 bases). The CDR3 loop spans 17 amino acids. In germline, CDR1 is KGHSH, CDR2 LQKENI. Trimming removed 1 base at V and 4 bases at J, with 20 bases between. CDR3 residues: CASSPRNVTLGIYEQYF. The CDR3, as DNA: TGTGCCAGCTCACCACGCAATGTGACACTCGGGATATACGAGCAGTACTTC.

In its sample, this clonotype was seen a few times. The V and J genes are TRBV11-2 and TRBJ2-5, with TRBD2 as a possible D gene (6 bases). Trimming removed 2 bases at V and 12 bases at J, with 13 bases between. This CDR3 spans 12 amino acids. Germline V lookup: CDR1 SGHAT, CDR2 FQNNGV. The CDR3 spells CASSLHSGGEYF. CDR3 nucleotide sequence: TGTGCCAGCAGCTTACATAGCGGTGGGGAGTACTTC.

V usage is TRBV28 and J usage is TRBJ2-5, with 8 bases lining up with TRBD2. The V gene's germline CDR1 is MDHEN and CDR2 SYDVKM. V dropped 7 bases and J dropped 4; count of bases not matched to a gene: 8. There are 14 residues in the CDR3. The CDR3 spells CASNIPGLGETQYF. The CDR3 DNA follows: TGTGCCAGCAATATCCCGGGACTAGGAGAGACCCAGTACTTC. Looking up the rest from reference TRBV28 and TRBJ2-5 gives the full variable domain: DVKVTQSSRYLVKRTGEKVFLECVQDMDHENMFWYRQDPGLGLRLIYFSYDVKMKEKGDIPEGYSVSREKKERFSLILESASTNQTSMYLCASNIPGLGETQYFGPGTRLLVL.

V usage is TRBV4-2 and J usage is TRBJ2-5; D call uncertain. This CDR3 spans 14 amino acids. Germline V gene data show CDR1 as LGHNA and CDR2 as YNFKEQ. The ends were cut back, 1 base at V and 5 bases at J, with 11 bases in the middle. Written as DNA, the CDR3 is TGTGCCAGCAGCCAAGGGCGGATTGGGGAGACCCAGTACTTC. As protein: CASSQGRIGETQYF.

As regards this clonotype: Germline and junction disagree at one end, which may indicate a read error. The rearrangement links TRBV6-2 or TRBV6-3 to TRBJ1-4; TRBD1 matches 7 bases. The germline gives CDR1 MNHEY, CDR2 SVGEGT. This CDR3 comprises 21 residues. CDR3 in DNA: TGTGCCAGCAGTTACCCCGGAGGGACAGAGCCTTCCTTTGCAACTAATGAAAACCTGTTTTTT. Residues: CASSYPGGTEPSFATNENLFF.